This T cell receptor beta chain is from a study of low-dose radiotherapy and immunotherapy resistance in tumors. For the study at large: Patients received cyclophosphamide 200 mg/m2 intravenously every two weeks, the day before radiation-immunotherapy.

First-strand cDNA used TRAV- and TRBV-specific primers, covering alpha and beta chains. Amplification, which lasted 20 PCR cycles, used a constant-region primer and V-primer adapter to amplify TCRs. mRNA isolates were amplified via in vitro transcription. TCRdb passed the reads through MiXCR, listing each CDR3 protein once. Of just over 90,000 distinct CDR3 sequences listed, 20% to 25% are singletons. This clonotype was found many times. Noted time point: after trial treatment. This sample's treatment: LDRT plus nivolumab, ipilimumab, low-dose cyclophosphamide and aspirin (RACIN trial). Nivolumab, ipilimumab, aspirin, low-dose cyclophosphamide and low-dose radiotherapy were all administered to the donors. Germline V gene sequence: CDR1 SNHLY, CDR2 FYNNEI. This CDR3 spans 15 amino acids. Unmatched junction bases numbered 6, after V lost 4 bases and J lost 4 bases.

V gene TRBV2 combines with J gene TRBJ2-5; 10 nucleotides match TRBD2. This sequence originates from a female donor with ovarian cancer. The sequenced sample was PBMCs, obtained after low-dose radiotherapy plus immunotherapy. The CDR3 DNA is TGTGCCAGCAGTGGCCAGCTAGCGGGAGTAGAGACCCAGTACTTC. It encodes CASSGQLAGVETQYF.